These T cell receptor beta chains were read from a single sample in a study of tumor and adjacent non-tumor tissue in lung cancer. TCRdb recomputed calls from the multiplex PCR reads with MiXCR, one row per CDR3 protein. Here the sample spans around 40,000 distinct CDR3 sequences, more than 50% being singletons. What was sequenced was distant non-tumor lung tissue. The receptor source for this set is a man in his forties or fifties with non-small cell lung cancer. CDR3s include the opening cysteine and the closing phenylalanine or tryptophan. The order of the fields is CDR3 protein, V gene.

CDR3 protein: CASSEIRDSCNQPQHF; V gene: TRBV6-1
CDR3 protein: CVSSLGGTSVSSCEQYF; V gene: TRBV11-2
CDR3 protein: CASSPTTGGIQPQHF; V gene: TRBV28
CDR3 protein: CIVEGGENTIYF; V gene: TRBV29-1
CDR3 protein: CVSSLPDNTIYF; V gene: TRBV11-2
CDR3 protein: CASSARTGGSSYNSPLHF; V gene: TRBV11-2
CDR3 protein: CATSDLHGTMNTGELFF; V gene: TRBV24-1
CDR3 protein: CASSERGPTRAGNQPQHF; V gene: TRBV19
CDR3 protein: CSVEGSGRETQYF; V gene: TRBV29-1
CDR3 protein: CVSSKVRGQAGDLFF; V gene: TRBV6-5
CDR3 protein: CATSAREGGYTGELFF; V gene: TRBV28
CDR3 protein: CASIYSRTGSQYF; V gene: TRBV6-5
CDR3 protein: CASSLIRPGTWGIAAFF; V gene: TRBV6-1
CDR3 protein: CASSLAGEGYQPQHF; V gene: TRBV11-2
CDR3 protein: CASSQGVAGTYEQYF; V gene: TRBV25-1
CDR3 protein: CSVVGSKRDTQYF; V gene: TRBV29-1
CDR3 protein: CSAREAGANVLTF; V gene: TRBV29-1
CDR3 protein: CASSLAGYGNTIYF; V gene: TRBV6-6
CDR3 protein: CASRLEALGSNEKLFF; V gene: TRBV5-6
CDR3 protein: CASSGGHEQFF; V gene: TRBV10-2
CDR3 protein: CARSAVPKRIAFF; V gene: TRBV30
CDR3 protein: CSTRDLTSGRAYTGELFF; V gene: TRBV20-1
CDR3 protein: CASSFDTGELFF; V gene: TRBV5-6
CDR3 protein: CPISRDRGNTEASF; V gene: TRBV10-3
CDR3 protein: CSTSPAGSGNTIYF; V gene: TRBV20-1
CDR3 protein: CASSYSGTGDSHAQYF; V gene: TRBV6-2/TRBV6-3
CDR3 protein: CASGQNQSIRPQHF; V gene: TRBV4-1
CDR3 protein: CAGRTTGVYEQYF; V gene: TRBV11-1
CDR3 protein: CASSQLRQGSYSNQPQHF; V gene: TRBV28
CDR3 protein: CASSLGLADYNEQFF; V gene: TRBV7-2
CDR3 protein: CVSSYSAGNGTGGYEQYF; V gene: TRBV6-5
CDR3 protein: CASRTGGIYGYTF; V gene: TRBV6-2/TRBV6-3
CDR3 protein: CASSQQGNHYEQYF; V gene: TRBV28
CDR3 protein: CVSSDQQGGSTEAFF; V gene: TRBV6-5
CDR3 protein: CSADGGHNTGELFF; V gene: TRBV20-1
CDR3 protein: CTNSLNSFSGANVQTF; V gene: TRBV11-1
CDR3 protein: CASSARDRGGYTF; V gene: TRBV25-1
CDR3 protein: CASGAGAGSSTDMQYF; V gene: TRBV11-2
CDR3 protein: CASSFIPNGKLLF; V gene: TRBV12-3/TRBV12-4
CDR3 protein: CVSSRDSVGQQYF; V gene: TRBV2
CDR3 protein: CVSSLVVASSSYEQYF; V gene: TRBV5-1
CDR3 protein: CVLSTPYVSGANVLTF; V gene: TRBV30
CDR3 protein: CACRSPSGGAAINEQFF; V gene: TRBV5-6
CDR3 protein: CASSLVATSSYNEQFF; V gene: TRBV5-1
CDR3 protein: CASSQRDSFDTDTQYF; V gene: TRBV4-1
CDR3 protein: CPSSLDLGWSYGYTF; V gene: TRBV5-5